This TCR beta chain was identified during a study of Graves' ophthalmopathy and Graves' hyperthyroidism. Worth noting for this clonotype: What it binds is not known.

The J segment lost 11 bases and the V segment lost 2 bases, leaving 13 bases of the junction unmatched. The CDR3 is 15 amino acids. The germline gives CDR1 KGHSH, CDR2 LQKENI. What supplied the PBMCs was 10 ml of fresh peripheral blood. The sequenced template was RNA, covering the TCR beta CDR3 region. HTBI-primed RT-PCR formed the first round, and a multiplex PCR formed the second. TCRdb used MiXCR to reprocess the multiplex PCR reads, holding one entry per CDR3 protein. There are about 220,000 distinct CDR3 sequences in the sample; about a fifth occur only once, and about 46% lies in the top ten. Notes on the study in general: The model achieved 70.59% sensitivity and roughly 72% specificity for ophthalmopathy progression.

The source of this sequence is a woman aged 50 to 60 with Graves' ophthalmopathy. This chain uses TRBV18 with TRBJ1-1; 8 bases agree with TRBD1. The sample taken for sequencing was peripheral blood. The CDR3 region is CASSPAVDRGIRAFF. The CDR3 DNA is TGTGCCAGCTCACCAGCGGTTGACAGGGGAATACGGGCTTTCTTT.